This TCR beta chain was captured by sequencing in a study of blood T cells in healthy people across ages. For the second PCR, which ran for about 6 to 12 cycles, a sample-barcoded 5' primer and a J-beta primer mix were used. TCRdb re-called the 5' RACE reads with MiXCR, one entry per CDR3 protein. The profile shows about 620,000 distinct CDR3 sequences, 40% to 65% of them singletons. This CDR3 region has 15 residues. Per the germline V gene, CDR1 is SGHRS and CDR2 is YFSETQ. As regards this clonotype: An end of the junction differs from the germline gene, which may be a read error.

The sample comprised blood. The TCR sequence derives from a woman aged 80 or over in good health. This sequence joins TRBV5-1 and TRBJ2-2, with D uncertain. CDR3 sequence (DNA): TGCGCCAGCAGCCCGTCACCGCTGAACACCGAGGAGCCGTTTTTT. Translated: CASSPSPLNTEEPFF.